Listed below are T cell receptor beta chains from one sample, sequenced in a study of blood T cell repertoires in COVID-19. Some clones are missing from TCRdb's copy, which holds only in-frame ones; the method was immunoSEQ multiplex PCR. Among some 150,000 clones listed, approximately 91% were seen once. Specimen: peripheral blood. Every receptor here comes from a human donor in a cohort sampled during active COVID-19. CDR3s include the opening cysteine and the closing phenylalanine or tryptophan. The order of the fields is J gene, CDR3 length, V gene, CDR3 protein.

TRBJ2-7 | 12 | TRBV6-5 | CASSRTGYEQYF
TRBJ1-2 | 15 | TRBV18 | CASSPLGQGTDGYTF
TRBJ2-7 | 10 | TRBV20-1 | CSTGGAQQYF
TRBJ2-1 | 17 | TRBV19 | CASSIYTSISTYNEQFF
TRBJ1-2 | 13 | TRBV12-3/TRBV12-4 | CASSFSGVGGYTF
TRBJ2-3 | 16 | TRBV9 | CASSAHGLDSTDTQYF
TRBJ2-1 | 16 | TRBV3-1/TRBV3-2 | CASSQEISGRGNEQFF
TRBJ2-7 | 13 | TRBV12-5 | CASSVRGPYEQYF
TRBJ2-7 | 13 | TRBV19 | CASSMGSSYEQYF
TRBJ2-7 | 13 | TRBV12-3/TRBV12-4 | CASSFYASYEQYF
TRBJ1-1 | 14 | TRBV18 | CASSGLQGAPGAFF
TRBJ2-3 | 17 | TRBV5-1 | CASRTQWDRGDTDTQYF
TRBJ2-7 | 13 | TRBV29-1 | CSARGGSAYEQYF
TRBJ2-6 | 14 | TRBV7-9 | CASSWGQGANVLTF
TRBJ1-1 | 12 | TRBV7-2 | CASSSPTGKAFF
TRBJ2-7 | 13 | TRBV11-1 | CASSGRVPYEQYF
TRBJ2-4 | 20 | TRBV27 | CASSARTSGSFASSKNIQYF
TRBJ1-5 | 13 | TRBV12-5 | CASGRDSAQPQHF
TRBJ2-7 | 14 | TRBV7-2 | CASSVGLVGHEQYF
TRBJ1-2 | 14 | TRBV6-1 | CASSETGTGGGYTF
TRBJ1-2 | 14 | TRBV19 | CASSTRQGNYGYTF
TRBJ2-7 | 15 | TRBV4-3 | CASSRDGTGFYEQYF
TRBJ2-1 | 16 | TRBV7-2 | CASSPTRREGRNEQFF
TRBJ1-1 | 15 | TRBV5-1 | CASSPVDRGHTEAFF
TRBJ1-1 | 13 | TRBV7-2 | CASRLQGYTEAFF